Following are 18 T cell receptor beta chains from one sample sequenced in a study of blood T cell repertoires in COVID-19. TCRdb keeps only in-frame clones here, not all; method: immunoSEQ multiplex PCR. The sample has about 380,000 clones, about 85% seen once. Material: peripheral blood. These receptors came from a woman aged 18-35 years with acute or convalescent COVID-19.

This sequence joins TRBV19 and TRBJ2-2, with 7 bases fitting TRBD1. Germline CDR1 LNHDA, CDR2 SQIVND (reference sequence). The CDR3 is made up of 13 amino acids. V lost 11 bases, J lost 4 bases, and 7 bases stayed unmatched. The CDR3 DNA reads TGTGCCGGAGAAACAGGGGCCACCGGGGAGCTGTTTTTT. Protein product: CAGETGATGELFF.

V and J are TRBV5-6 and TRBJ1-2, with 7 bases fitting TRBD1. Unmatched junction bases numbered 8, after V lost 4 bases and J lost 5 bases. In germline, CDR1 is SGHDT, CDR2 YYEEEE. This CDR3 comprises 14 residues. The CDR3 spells CASSVAGQKYGYTF. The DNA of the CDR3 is TGTGCCAGCAGCGTGGCGGGACAGAAGTATGGCTACACCTTC.

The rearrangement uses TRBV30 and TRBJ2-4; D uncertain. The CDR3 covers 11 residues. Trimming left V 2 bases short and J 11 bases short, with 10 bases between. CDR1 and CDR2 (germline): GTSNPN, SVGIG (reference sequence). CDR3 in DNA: TGTGCCTGGAGTCAGGATTCGTTTCAGTACTTC. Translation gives CAWSQDSFQYF.

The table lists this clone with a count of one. In DNA form, the CDR3 reads TGTGCCAGCAGCCAAGAAGGGGGTTGGGGAAACACCATATATTTT. Encoded protein: CASSQEGGWGNTIYF. V gene TRBV4-2 combines with J gene TRBJ1-3; D possibly corresponds to TRBD1 (6 bases). The V end was cut by 0 bases, the J end by 4 bases, with 10 bases between. The CDR3 loop spans 15 amino acids. CDR1 and CDR2 from the germline V gene are LGHNA and YNFKEQ.

The CDR3 reads CASSPLTGKINEKLFF. Written as DNA, the CDR3 is TGTGCCAGCAGCCCTCTCACAGGGAAGATTAATGAAAAACTGTTTTTT. The J gene is TRBJ1-4, the V gene TRBV11-2, with a tentative D call TRBD1 (6 bases). Germline V CDR1 and CDR2: SGHAT, FQNNGV. Trimming took off 5 bases at V and 4 bases at J, with 17 bases between the two ends. This CDR3 comprises 16 residues.

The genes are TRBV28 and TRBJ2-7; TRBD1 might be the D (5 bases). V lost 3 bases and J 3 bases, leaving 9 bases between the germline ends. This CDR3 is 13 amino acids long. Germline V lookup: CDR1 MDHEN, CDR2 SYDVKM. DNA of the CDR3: TGTGCCAGCAGTTTGAGGACATACTACGAGCAGTACTTC. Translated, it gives CASSLRTYYEQYF.

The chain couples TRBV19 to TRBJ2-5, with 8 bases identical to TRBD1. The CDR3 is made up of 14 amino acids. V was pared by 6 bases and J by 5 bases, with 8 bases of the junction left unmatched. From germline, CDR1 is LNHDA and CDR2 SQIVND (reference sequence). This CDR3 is CASRPSTGAETQYF. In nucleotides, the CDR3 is TGTGCCAGTAGGCCATCGACAGGGGCCGAGACCCAGTACTTC.

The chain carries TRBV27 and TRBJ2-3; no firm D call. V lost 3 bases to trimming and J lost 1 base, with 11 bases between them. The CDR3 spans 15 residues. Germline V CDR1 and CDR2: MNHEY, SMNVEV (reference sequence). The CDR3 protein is CASSFISTRTDTQYF. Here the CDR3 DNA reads TGTGCCAGCAGTTTTATTAGCACCCGCACAGATACGCAGTATTTT.

The CDR3 region is CASSFLRTGTGVNSPLHF. CDR3 DNA sequence: TGTGCCAGCAGTTTCCTCCGGACGGGGACAGGGGTAAATTCACCCCTCCACTTT. V is TRBV28 and J is TRBJ1-6; 10 positions match TRBD1. Germline CDR1 MDHEN, CDR2 SYDVKM. The CDR3 runs to 18 residues. After removal of 3 bases from V and 7 bases from J, the junction contained 12 bases not matched to a gene. Together with reference TRBV28 and TRBJ1-6, the CDR3 gives the full variable domain: DVKVTQSSRYLVKRTGEKVFLECVQDMDHENMFWYRQDPGLGLRLIYFSYDVKMKEKGDIPEGYSVSREKKERFSLILESASTNQTSMYLCASSFLRTGTGVNSPLHFGNGTRLTVT.

The CDR3 bases are TGTGCCAGCAGCTCGGGACTCTACAATGAGCAGTTCTTC. Translating it yields CASSSGLYNEQFF. The V call is TRBV3-1 (or the pseudogene TRBV3-2), the J call TRBJ2-1; perhaps TRBD2 as D (6 bases). The CDR3 length is 13 residues. Germline V lookup: CDR1 LGHDT, CDR2 YNNKEL (reference sequence). The ends were cut back, 5 bases at V and 3 bases at J, with 8 bases in the middle.

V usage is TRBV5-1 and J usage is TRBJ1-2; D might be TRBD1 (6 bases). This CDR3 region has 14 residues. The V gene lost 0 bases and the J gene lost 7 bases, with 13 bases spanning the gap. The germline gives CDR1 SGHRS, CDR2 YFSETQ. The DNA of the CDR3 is TGCGCCAGCAGCTTGGAGACGGAAGGGGGTGGCTACACCTTC. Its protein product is CASSLETEGGGYTF.

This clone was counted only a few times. This CDR3 reads CASGIDTYEQYF. As DNA, the CDR3 is TGTGCTAGTGGGATTGACACCTACGAGCAGTACTTC. The chain carries TRBV12-5 and TRBJ2-7; D remains ambiguous. V was pared by 6 bases and J by 2 bases, with 8 bases between. Germline CDR1 LGHNT, CDR2 FRNRAP. CDR3 size: 12 residues.

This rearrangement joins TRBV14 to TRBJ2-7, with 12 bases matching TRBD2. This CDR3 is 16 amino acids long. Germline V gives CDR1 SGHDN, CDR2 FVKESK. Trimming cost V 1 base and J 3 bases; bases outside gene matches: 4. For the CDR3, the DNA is TGTGCCAGCAGCCAAGGACTAGCGGGAGCTGGCTACGAGCAGTACTTC. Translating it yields CASSQGLAGAGYEQYF.

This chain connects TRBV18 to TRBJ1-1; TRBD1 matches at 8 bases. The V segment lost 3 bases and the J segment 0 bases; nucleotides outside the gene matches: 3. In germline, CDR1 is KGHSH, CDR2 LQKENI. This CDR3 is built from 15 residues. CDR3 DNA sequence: TGTGCCAGCTCACCGGGACAGGAGTTGAACACTGAAGCTTTCTTT. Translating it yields CASSPGQELNTEAFF.

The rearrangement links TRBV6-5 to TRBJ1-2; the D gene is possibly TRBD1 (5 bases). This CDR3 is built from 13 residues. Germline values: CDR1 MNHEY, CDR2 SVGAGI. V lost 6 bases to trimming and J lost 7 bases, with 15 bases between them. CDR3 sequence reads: CASRAGMFSGYTF. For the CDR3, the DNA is TGTGCCAGCAGAGCAGGGATGTTTTCTGGCTACACCTTC.

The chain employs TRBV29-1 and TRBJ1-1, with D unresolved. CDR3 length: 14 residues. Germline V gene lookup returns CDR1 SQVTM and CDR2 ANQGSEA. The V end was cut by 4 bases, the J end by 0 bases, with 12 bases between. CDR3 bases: TGCAGCGTTGTTGGTCAGGCGATGAACACTGAAGCTTTCTTT. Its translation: CSVVGQAMNTEAFF.

The CDR3 DNA follows: TGTGCCAGCAGTGCTGAGAGGGGAGGGAATCAGCCCCAGCATTTT. Protein sequence: CASSAERGGNQPQHF. The V and J genes are TRBV2 and TRBJ1-5; perhaps TRBD1 as D (5 bases). V lost 4 bases to trimming and J lost 4 bases, with 14 bases between them. Germline CDR1 and CDR2: SNHLY and FYNNEI. The CDR3 runs to 15 residues. Full variable domain (rest looked up from reference TRBV2 and TRBJ1-5): EPEVTQTPSHQVTQMGQEVILRCVPISNHLYFYWYRQILGQKVEFLVSFYNNEISEKSEIFDDQFSVERPDGSNFTLKIRSTKLEDSAMYFCASSAERGGNQPQHFGDGTRLSIL.

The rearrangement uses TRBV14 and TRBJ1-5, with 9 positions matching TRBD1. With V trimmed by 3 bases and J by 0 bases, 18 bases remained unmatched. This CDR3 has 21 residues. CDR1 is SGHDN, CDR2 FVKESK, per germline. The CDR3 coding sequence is TGTGCCAGCAGCCAGAGGAGGAACAGGGGGCGCCCACATTATAGCAATCAGCCCCAGCATTTT. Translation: CASSQRRNRGRPHYSNQPQHF.